Listed here are 21 T cell receptor beta chains from one sample, sequenced in a study of early T cells in non-severe SARS-CoV-2 infection. MiXCR, applied by TCRdb to the 5' RACE reads, yields one record per CDR3 protein. The profile shows roughly 63,000 distinct CDR3 sequences, approximately 12% of them singletons. The source material was whole blood, sampled at baseline. The receptors come from an adult who was a healthcare worker with PCR-confirmed SARS-CoV-2 infection or an uninfected control (not recorded which). The donor label of this sample is uncertain.

CDR3 bases: TGCAGTGCTAGAGGGTACGACCAACAGGGGGCAATATCCATGGCTGAAGCTTTCTTT. This sequence encodes CSARGYDQQGAISMAEAFF. The rearrangement links TRBV20-1 to TRBJ1-1; TRBD1 matches at 9 bases. This CDR3 region has 19 residues. The germline V gene has CDR1 DFQATT and CDR2 SNEGSKA (reference sequence). With V trimmed by 1 base and J by 6 bases, 21 bases remained unmatched.

This clonotype has a count of ten or more. The V call is TRBV7-8, the J call TRBJ2-5; unclear D gene. Trimming cost V 2 bases and J 1 base, with 11 bases left between them. CDR1 is SGHVS and CDR2 is FQNEAQ in the germline V gene. The CDR3 sequence is 15 residues long. The CDR3, as DNA: TGTGCCAGCAGCTTAATTTTGGGTAGCCAAGAGACCCAGTACTTC. It codes for CASSLILGSQETQYF. The variable domain in full, with the rest retrieved from reference TRBV7-8 and TRBJ2-5, is GAGVSQSPRYKVAKRGQDVALRCDPISGHVSLFWYQQALGQGPEFLTYFQNEAQLDKSGLPSDRFFAERPEGSVSTLKIQRTQQEDSAVYLCASSLILGSQETQYFGPGTRLLVL.

This clonotype has more than one count but fewer than ten. The chain combines TRBV6-6 with TRBJ2-3; 11 bases line up with TRBD2. This CDR3 is built from 15 residues. The trim removed 4 bases at V and 2 bases at J, leaving 2 bases unmatched. Per the germline V gene, CDR1 is MNHNY and CDR2 is SVGAGI (reference sequence). This CDR3 reads CASSLLAGDTDTQYF. CDR3 coding DNA: TGTGCCAGCAGTTTACTAGCGGGGGACACAGATACGCAGTATTTT.

The J gene is TRBJ1-1, the V gene TRBV20-1, with 12 bases that match TRBD1. The V gene's germline CDR1 is DFQATT and CDR2 SNEGSKA (reference sequence). This CDR3 has 20 residues. Trimming took 4 bases from V and 0 from J; bases not matched to a gene: 18. The CDR3 spells CSATRAGTGGLPRMNTEAFF. In DNA, the CDR3 is TGCAGTGCTACCCGGGCAGGGACAGGGGGCCTTCCTCGCATGAACACTGAAGCTTTCTTT.

The genes are TRBV29-1 and TRBJ1-3, with D unclear. Looked up from germline, CDR1 is SQVTM and CDR2 is ANQGSEA. The CDR3 runs 13 residues. V dropped 3 bases and J dropped 0 bases, with 6 bases sitting between them. The CDR3 DNA reads TGCAGCGTTGATTTGGGCTCTGGAAACACCATATATTTT. It is translated as CSVDLGSGNTIYF.

The chain recombines TRBV18 with TRBJ1-1, with D possibly TRBD1 on 5 matching bases. Per germline, CDR1 KGHSH and CDR2 LQKENI. V was pared by 1 base and J by 0 bases, with 6 bases between. The CDR3 extends over 14 amino acids. The CDR3 protein is CASSPRQLNTEAFF. The CDR3 region has the DNA TGTGCCAGCTCACCACGACAGTTGAACACTGAAGCTTTCTTT.

In regard to this clonotype: At one boundary the junction diverges from the germline segment, which might be a read error. The chain couples TRBV20-1 to TRBJ2-1; tentatively, D is TRBD1 (6 bases). Germline loops: CDR1 DFQATT, CDR2 SNEGSKA (reference sequence). This CDR3 comprises 11 residues. The CDR3 DNA follows: TGCAGTGCTGGCAACAGGGCTTTTCCCGTATTC. Protein: CSAGNRAFPVF.

The genes are TRBV2 and TRBJ1-1; 11 bases line up with TRBD1. After removal of 5 bases from V and 3 bases from J, the junction contained 11 bases not matched to a gene. Germline values: CDR1 SNHLY, CDR2 FYNNEI. CDR3 length equals 17 residues. CDR3 DNA: TGTGCCAGCAGTCTCCCAGGGACAGGGGGTACGGACACTGAAGCTTTCTTT. Its translation is CASSLPGTGGTDTEAFF.

This rearrangement joins TRBV20-1 to TRBJ2-3; D is unclear. Between the trimmed V and J ends, which lost 0 bases and 0 bases, there was a span of 10 bases. CDR1 is DFQATT and CDR2 is SNEGSKA in the germline V gene (reference sequence). This CDR3 comprises 15 residues. Here the CDR3 reads CSARDVAESTDTQYF. CDR3 sequence (DNA): TGCAGTGCTAGAGACGTGGCGGAGAGCACAGATACGCAGTATTTT.

This clonotype was recorded many times. This chain connects TRBV12-3 or TRBV12-4 to TRBJ1-6; D gene uncertain. V lost 2 bases to trimming and J lost 7 bases, with 9 bases between them. The CDR3 covers 14 residues. The CDR3 is CASSLRRLNSPLHF. CDR3 bases: TGTGCCAGCAGTTTAAGGCGGCTGAATTCACCCCTCCACTTT.

There are a few counts of this clonotype. The chain combines TRBV19 with TRBJ1-3; D unclear. The length of the CDR3 is 15 residues. Germline lookup yields CDR1 LNHDA and CDR2 SQIVND (reference sequence). Trimming stripped 3 bases from V and 2 bases from J, with 11 bases between. CDR3 loop: CASSIGGTAGNTIYF. CDR3 in DNA: TGTGCCAGTAGTATCGGAGGTACGGCTGGAAACACCATATATTTT.

This clonotype appeared many times. The gene calls are TRBV4-2 and TRBJ2-5, with D maybe TRBD2 (6 bases). The length of the CDR3 is 18 residues. V shed 4 bases and J shed 0 bases, with 21 bases lying between them. Germline assignment: CDR1 LGHNA and CDR2 YNFKEQ. Here the CDR3 reads CASSPSQRARRHQETQYF. The CDR3 DNA follows: TGTGCCAGCAGCCCTTCCCAGCGGGCGCGCCGTCACCAAGAGACCCAGTACTTC.

In this sample, this clonotype turned up a few times. This rearrangement joins TRBV5-4 to TRBJ2-1, with 9 bases identical to TRBD2. The CDR3 spans 16 residues. Losses at the gene ends were 0 bases for V and 8 bases for J; bases not matched to a gene: 9. CDR1 is SGHNT, CDR2 YYREEE, per germline (reference sequence). In DNA, the CDR3 is TGTGCCAGCAGCTTGGCCGGGCGGGGGGGCATCCATGAGCAGTTCTTC. Its translation is CASSLAGRGGIHEQFF. The variable domain in full, completed from reference TRBV5-4 and TRBJ2-1, reads ETGVTQSPTHLIKTRGQQVTLRCSSQSGHNTVSWYQQALGQGPQFIFQYYREEENGRGNFPPRFSGLQFPNYSSELNVNALELDDSALYLCASSLAGRGGIHEQFFGPGTRLTVL.

This chain links TRBV25-1 with TRBJ1-6; D not certain. The CDR3 extends over 14 amino acids. CDR1 is MGHDK, CDR2 SYGVNS, per germline. V was clipped by 4 bases and J by 4 bases, with 8 bases between them. Here the CDR3 reads CASSAEGYNSPLHF. CDR3 nucleotide sequence: TGTGCCAGCAGTGCAGAGGGATATAATTCACCCCTCCACTTT.

The CDR3 spells CSAVPPIWGYGYTF. The CDR3, as DNA: TGCAGTGCCGTCCCCCCCATATGGGGCTATGGCTACACCTTC. V and J are TRBV20-1 and TRBJ1-2, with D unclear. Trimming shortened V by 6 bases and J by 4 bases, and 18 bases separated the two germline ends. The CDR3 covers 14 residues. CDR1 and CDR2 from the germline V gene are DFQATT and SNEGSKA (reference sequence).

Note on this clonotype: A single base separates this from a much larger clone, so it may be a read error. This CDR3 is missing its conserved last phenylalanine or tryptophan, likely due to a read error. The chain joins TRBV7-9 to TRBJ2-5, with TRBD2 as a possible D gene (6 bases). Germline V gives CDR1 SEHNR, CDR2 FQNEAQ (reference sequence). V was pared by 5 bases and J by 5 bases, with 21 bases between. The CDR3 spans 16 residues. CDR3 sequence: CASSHITGTGGETQYL. In DNA form, the CDR3 reads TGTGCCAGCAGCCATATCACCGGGACTGGAGGGGAGACCCAGTACCTC.

This chain uses TRBV12-3 or TRBV12-4 with TRBJ2-3; the D call may be TRBD1 or TRBD2 (5 bases each). V lost 6 bases and J lost 1, with 11 bases in between. The CDR3 is made up of 14 amino acids. For the CDR3, the DNA is TGTGCCAGCAGACGGGACCCAGGCACAGATACGCAGTATTTT. Protein product: CASRRDPGTDTQYF.

This clonotype has just a few counts. The chain couples TRBV20-1 to TRBJ1-5, with D possibly TRBD1 on 5 matching bases. This CDR3 is built from 15 residues. Germline V CDR1 and CDR2: DFQATT, SNEGSKA (reference sequence). The V end lost 0 bases, the J end lost 0 bases, and 9 bases lay between the germline ends. This CDR3 reads CSARDGTVSNQPQHF. DNA for the CDR3: TGCAGTGCTAGAGATGGGACGGTTAGCAATCAGCCCCAGCATTTT.

The table lists this clonotype with a few counts. The chain has TRBV6-6 and TRBJ2-7, with 8 bases fitting TRBD1. Germline V CDR1 and CDR2: MNHNY, SVGAGI (reference sequence). The CDR3 totals 16 residues. CDR3 sequence (DNA): TGTGCCGGCAGTTACCAACCGGACAGGGCTACCTACGAGCAGTACGTC. It is translated as CAGSYQPDRATYEQYV.

This clonotype was counted between two and nine times. J is TRBJ1-2 and V is TRBV12-3 or TRBV12-4, with D uncertain. The V gene lost 4 bases and the J gene lost 8 bases, with 11 bases spanning the gap. The CDR3 has 12 residues. In DNA, the CDR3 is TGTGCCAGCAGTTATAGGATCGGCGGCTACACCTTC. Translation: CASSYRIGGYTF.

This clonotype came up a few times. The chain recombines TRBV20-1 with TRBJ1-1; tentatively, D is TRBD1 (5 bases). The CDR3 covers 15 residues. The V end was cut by 0 bases, the J end by 6 bases, with 17 bases between. The germline V gene has CDR1 DFQATT and CDR2 SNEGSKA (reference sequence). This CDR3 reads CSARDPGQGGPEAFF. CDR3 nucleotide sequence: TGCAGTGCTAGAGATCCAGGGCAGGGAGGTCCTGAAGCTTTCTTT.